Listed below are T cell receptor beta chains from one sample, sequenced in a study of T cell repertoires in cytomegalovirus infection. TCRdb independently ran MiXCR on the reads; one entry per CDR3 protein. The data contain 200,000 or so distinct CDR3 sequences, roughly a fifth of them singletons. Sequenced sample: PBMCs. The receptors were gathered from a human donor in good health (CMV status not recorded). Some clones in this sample may be carry-over from other donors' samples. The CDR3 runs from the conserved cysteine through the conserved F or W. The order of the fields is V gene, clone size, J gene, D gene, CDR3 protein. The D gene is left open where the match is weak. Clone size appears in some rows only: once, few, many, or a class for an expanded clone.

V gene: TRBV5-8; clone size: .; J gene: TRBJ2-3; D gene: TRBD2; CDR3 protein: CASSLGLAGVSDTQYF
V gene: TRBV7-8; clone size: many; J gene: TRBJ1-2; D gene: .; CDR3 protein: CASSQPSTAGGLNYGYTF
V gene: TRBV15; clone size: .; J gene: TRBJ1-2; D gene: .; CDR3 protein: CATSSGGGVNYGYTF
V gene: TRBV28; clone size: few; J gene: TRBJ2-7; D gene: .; CDR3 protein: CASSYLVDFNEQYF
V gene: TRBV5-1; clone size: .; J gene: TRBJ2-1; D gene: TRBD2; CDR3 protein: CASSLETSGIGNEQFF
V gene: TRBV2; clone size: once; J gene: TRBJ2-1; D gene: TRBD2; CDR3 protein: CASSAERGGNNEQFF
V gene: TRBV6-5; clone size: many; J gene: TRBJ1-4; D gene: .; CDR3 protein: CASSYAGARGNEKLFF
V gene: TRBV7-2; clone size: .; J gene: TRBJ2-3; D gene: .; CDR3 protein: CASSLASGPDTQYF
V gene: TRBV5-4; clone size: .; J gene: TRBJ2-7; D gene: .; CDR3 protein: CASSLQGGTDYEQYF
V gene: TRBV7-2; clone size: many; J gene: TRBJ2-5; D gene: .; CDR3 protein: CASSSLLARQETQYF
V gene: TRBV7-2; clone size: many; J gene: TRBJ1-3; D gene: .; CDR3 protein: CASSLGDRGNTIYF
V gene: TRBV14; clone size: .; J gene: TRBJ2-2; D gene: .; CDR3 protein: CASSPDRLAGELFF
V gene: TRBV7-8; clone size: few; J gene: TRBJ2-5; D gene: .; CDR3 protein: CASSVQWAGKTQYF
V gene: TRBV11-3; clone size: many; J gene: TRBJ1-1; D gene: TRBD1; CDR3 protein: CASSVTGAPYTEAFF
V gene: TRBV6-6; clone size: .; J gene: TRBJ1-5; D gene: .; CDR3 protein: CASSWDPSQPQHF
V gene: TRBV7-2; clone size: many; J gene: TRBJ2-7; D gene: .; CDR3 protein: CASSSSRASLYEQYF
V gene: TRBV7-2; clone size: many; J gene: TRBJ1-2; D gene: .; CDR3 protein: CASSATRTENYGYTF
V gene: TRBV28; clone size: .; J gene: TRBJ1-1; D gene: .; CDR3 protein: CASKGSGDTEAFF
V gene: TRBV2; clone size: few; J gene: TRBJ1-1; D gene: .; CDR3 protein: CASSAGITEAFF
V gene: TRBV19; clone size: .; J gene: TRBJ1-2; D gene: .; CDR3 protein: CASSILGAGYGYTF
V gene: TRBV4-1; clone size: .; J gene: TRBJ2-2; D gene: TRBD2; CDR3 protein: CASSQGLAGVLAGELFF
V gene: TRBV28; clone size: few; J gene: TRBJ2-4; D gene: TRBD2; CDR3 protein: CASSLIASGAPGIQYF
V gene: TRBV6-6; clone size: few; J gene: TRBJ2-5; D gene: TRBD1; CDR3 protein: CASSYPGQGTETQYF
V gene: TRBV2; clone size: many; J gene: TRBJ2-7; D gene: .; CDR3 protein: CASSGSGLNGFEQYF
V gene: TRBV7-2; clone size: many; J gene: TRBJ2-1; D gene: .; CDR3 protein: CASSPPPGRNEQFF
V gene: TRBV7-9; clone size: .; J gene: TRBJ2-1; D gene: .; CDR3 protein: CASGLSINEQFF
V gene: TRBV7-2; clone size: .; J gene: TRBJ1-1; D gene: .; CDR3 protein: CASSSTDTEAFF
V gene: TRBV20-1; clone size: .; J gene: TRBJ2-5; D gene: TRBD2; CDR3 protein: CSATPKRSGILETQYF
V gene: TRBV29-1; clone size: .; J gene: TRBJ2-1; D gene: TRBD2; CDR3 protein: CSVDSGSSYNEQFF
V gene: TRBV7-9; clone size: .; J gene: TRBJ1-1; D gene: .; CDR3 protein: CASSQPGEPNTEAFF
V gene: TRBV6-1; clone size: .; J gene: TRBJ2-7; D gene: TRBD1; CDR3 protein: CASRAVPGQGSRGYEQYF
V gene: TRBV12-3/TRBV12-4; clone size: few; J gene: TRBJ2-5; D gene: .; CDR3 protein: CASSLGKGNQETQYF
V gene: TRBV12-3/TRBV12-4; clone size: .; J gene: TRBJ2-3; D gene: TRBD2; CDR3 protein: CASSLGHLAGTGTDTQYF